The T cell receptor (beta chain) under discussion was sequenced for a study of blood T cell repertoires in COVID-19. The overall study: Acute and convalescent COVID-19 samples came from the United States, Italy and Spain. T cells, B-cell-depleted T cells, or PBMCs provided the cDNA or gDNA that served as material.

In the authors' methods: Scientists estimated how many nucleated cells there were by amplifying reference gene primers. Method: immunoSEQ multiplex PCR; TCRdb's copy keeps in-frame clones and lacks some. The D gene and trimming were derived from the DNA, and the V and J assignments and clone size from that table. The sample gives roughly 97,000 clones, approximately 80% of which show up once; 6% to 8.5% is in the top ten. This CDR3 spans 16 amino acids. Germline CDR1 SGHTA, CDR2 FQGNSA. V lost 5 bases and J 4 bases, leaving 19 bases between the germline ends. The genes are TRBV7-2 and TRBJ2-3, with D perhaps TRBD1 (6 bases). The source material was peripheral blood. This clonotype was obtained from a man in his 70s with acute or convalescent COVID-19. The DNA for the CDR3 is TGTGCCAGCAGCCCCCGGGTGGGGGCGCGGTCAGATACGCAGTATTTT. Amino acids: CASSPRVGARSDTQYF.